This T cell receptor (beta chain) was obtained from a study of long-term antiretroviral therapy in people with HIV (dated by TCRdb to between 2021 and 2024). Concerning the study at large: The earliest samples were collected approximately a decade before the 2015 WHO recommendation for immediate ART, a period when ART was typically delayed until CD4 counts fell. About 35% of the 30 participants with HIV were female. No cross-contamination during QIAcube processing was shown when test extractions of a monoclonal T-cell line were performed alongside fewer than 40 polyclonal samples. The cohort contributed over 150 cryopreserved PBMC samples from 30 adults with confirmed HIV infection, collected serially over a mean of approximately six years (range 1-12). This retrospective serial study examined whether starting ART and sustained HIV suppression were associated with changes in the composition and diversity of the TRB repertoire in peripheral blood. What the research found in general, with its limitations: Starting ART was linked to a significant rise in TRB diversity, yet even after long-term ART the diversity remained significantly lower than in transplant donor controls. The repertoire was dominated across all time points by expanded TRB clones identified before ART initiation, although this dominance was seen to fluctuate and to decrease in many PLHIV after ART. Since PBMC availability was limited, sequencing covered only the TCR beta chain, with no alpha chain pairing. Inferences about post-ART repertoire changes are limited because no data were available on ART adherence, viral resistance or therapy changes. CDR3 length ranges in HIV repertoires were narrower than in controls, and network structure suggested an antigen-experienced repertoire with only a slight naive shift after ART. Samples dated from the mid-2000s to the late 2010s, and the ART regimens used may be less effective than current ones. Because cell numbers in pre-ART samples were limited, unsorted PBMC were profiled instead of sorted CD4+ and CD8+ T cells.

Sequencing of the TRB variable region was done with the immunoSEQ hsTCRB v3.0 assay at survey level resolution. The targeted TRB sequencing depth was about 40,000-50,000 T-cell genomes per sample. Pooled TRB libraries were sequenced on an Illumina MiSeq with a v3 150-cycle kit. As for the authors' bioinformatics: Analysis of repertoires was carried out in R inside a reproducible Nextflow workflow spanning QC, data transformation and analysis. Custom analyses were implemented in LymphoSeq2, an R package for AIRR-Seq data exploration. After excluding a few samples that yielded fewer than 5000 total TRB sequences, under 200 HIV repertoires remained for analysis. Among the roughly 190 retained HIV repertoires, 55 to 60 were collected before ART initiation and approximately 130 were collected after ART initiation. Repertoires were downsampled to 5000 TRB nucleotide sequences, and summary statistics were averaged over 100 downsampling iterations. The analysis kept only TRB sequences whose CDR3 regions were at least seven amino acids long. Diversity was measured with a Shannon entropy-derived clonality score and the Gini coefficient. Repertoire networks linked the top 5000 CDR3 amino acid sequences whenever two sequences differed by an edit distance of one. For TRB CDR3 amino acid sequences, GLIPH2 was used to predict antigen specificity groups and MHC restriction. To flag known CMV, EBV, HIV or tissue antigen associations, CDR3 amino acid sequences were matched against VDJdb and McPAS-TCR. Pre-ART, post-ART and control groups were compared with Wilcoxon signed-rank tests and Holm-Bonferroni correction. TCRdb holds this immuneACCESS table with in-frame rearrangements only. Some clones are missing; in checked studies, unresolved V genes explain under half, and the rest has no known cause. The V and J calls and clone size come from that table; D and trimming were worked out from the DNA. The sample has approximately 16,000 clones on record, approximately 72% of them singletons. 13% of the sample is held by the ten biggest clonotypes.

With respect to this clone: Its antigen remains undetermined. Per-base qualities were not stored, and no clone one base away is much larger.

Inclusion was restricted to participants for whom at least one PBMC sample before ART initiation and at least two post-ART samples were available. Treatment was received in the United States of America by all participants with HIV. Before DNA extraction, cryopreserved samples of about 0.95-10 million PBMC were thawed and then washed. At the time of the earliest PBMC sample, participants with HIV were aged between roughly 20 and 60 years. Per participant, PBMC samples came from 1-4 timepoints prior to ART initiation and 2-8 timepoints following ART initiation, for a median of 7 samples. For every participant, serial HIV viral load, CD4+ T-cell count, ART history and demographic data were obtained. Genomic DNA was extracted from unsorted PBMC with a Qiagen kit on a QIAcube, with processing performed in batches of 12 samples. This sequence was found in a woman aged 40 to 55 with HIV. Specimen: unsorted PBMCs, collected 3.2 years after starting antiretroviral therapy.

The CDR3 region: CAWAQDLRTDTQYF. The DNA sequence is as follows: TGTGCCTGGGCGCAGGACTTGAGAACAGATACGCAGTATTTT. The V and J segments used are TRBV30 and TRBJ2-3; D gene: possibly TRBD2, on 5 matching bases. Relative to germline, V is 5 bases shorter and J is 3 bases shorter, with 15 bases between their ends. Based on the germline V gene (reference sequence), the CDR1 and CDR2 sequences are GTSNPN and SVGIG. The CDR3 has 14 amino acids, counting the end cysteine and phenylalanine. Of all the DNA, just the CDR3 is kept, 42 bases in frame from base 1.